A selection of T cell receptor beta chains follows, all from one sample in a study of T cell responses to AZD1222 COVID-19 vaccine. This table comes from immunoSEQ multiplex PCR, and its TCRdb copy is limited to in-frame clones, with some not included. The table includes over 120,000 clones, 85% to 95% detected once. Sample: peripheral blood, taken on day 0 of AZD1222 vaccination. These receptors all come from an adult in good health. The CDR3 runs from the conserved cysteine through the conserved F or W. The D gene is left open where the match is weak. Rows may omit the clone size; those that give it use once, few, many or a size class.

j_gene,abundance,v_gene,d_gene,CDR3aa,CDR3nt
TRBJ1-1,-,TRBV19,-,CASSIWDPMNTEAFF,TGTGCCAGTAGTATCTGGGACCCTATGAACACTGAAGCTTTCTTT
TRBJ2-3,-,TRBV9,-,CASSLGGGTSTDTQYF,TGTGCCAGCAGCTTGGGGGGGGGCACTAGCACAGATACGCAGTATTTT
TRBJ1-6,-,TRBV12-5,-,CASGSLGAGVRTYNSPLHF,TGTGCTAGTGGCTCGCTCGGGGCGGGGGTAAGGACCTATAATTCACCCCTCCACTTT
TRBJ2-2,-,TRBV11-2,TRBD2,CASSLRGLAGINTGELFF,TGTGCCAGCAGCTTAAGAGGACTAGCGGGAATCAACACCGGGGAGCTGTTTTTT
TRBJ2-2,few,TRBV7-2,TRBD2,CASSLAAGGNTGELFF,TGTGCCAGCAGCTTAGCAGCGGGGGGGAACACCGGGGAGCTGTTTTTT
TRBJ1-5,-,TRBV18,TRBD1,CASSQITGGVLYQPQHF,TGTGCCAGCTCACAGATAACAGGGGGGGTATTGTATCAGCCCCAGCATTTT
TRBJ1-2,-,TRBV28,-,CASSLTSVYGYTF,TGTGCCAGCAGTTTAACTTCGGTCTATGGCTACACCTTC
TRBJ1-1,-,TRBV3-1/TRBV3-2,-,CASSRLRHDEAFF,TGTGCCAGCAGCCGGTTAAGACACGATGAAGCTTTCTTT
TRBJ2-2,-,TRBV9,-,CASSEAITGELFF,TGTGCCAGCAGCGAGGCTATCACCGGGGAGCTGTTTTTT
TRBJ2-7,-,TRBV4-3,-,CASSQASNYEQYF,TGCGCCAGCAGCCAAGCGTCAAACTACGAGCAGTACTTC
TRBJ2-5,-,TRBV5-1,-,CASSLGLGGETQYF,TGCGCCAGCAGCTTGGGACTAGGGGGGGAGACCCAGTACTTC
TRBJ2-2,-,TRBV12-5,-,CASGLEGPNTGELFF,TGTGCTAGTGGTTTGGAAGGGCCCAACACCGGGGAGCTGTTTTTT
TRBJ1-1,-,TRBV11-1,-,CASSPHREAEAFF,TGTGCCAGCAGCCCTCACAGGGAGGCGGAAGCTTTCTTT
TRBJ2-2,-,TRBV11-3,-,CASSPGANANTGELFF,TGTGCCAGCAGCCCTGGCGCCAACGCGAACACCGGGGAGCTGTTTTTT
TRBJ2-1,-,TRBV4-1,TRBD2,CASSHPEAGAGDEQFF,TGCGCCAGCAGCCATCCCGAAGCGGGGGCCGGGGATGAGCAGTTCTTC
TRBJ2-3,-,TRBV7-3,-,CASSLEDSTDTQYF,TGTGCCAGCAGCTTAGAAGACAGCACAGATACGCAGTATTTT
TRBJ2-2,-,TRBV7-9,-,CASRRKDGGRGGELFF,TGTGCCAGCAGACGAAAGGACGGGGGGCGCGGCGGGGAGCTGTTTTTT
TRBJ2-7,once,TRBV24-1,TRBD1,CATSDLDRGEQYF,TGTGCCACCAGTGATCTGGACAGGGGCGAGCAGTACTTC
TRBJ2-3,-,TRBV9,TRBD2,CASSASGGAGGATDTQYF,TGTGCCAGCAGCGCCAGCGGGGGGGCCGGTGGTGCGACAGATACGCAGTATTTT
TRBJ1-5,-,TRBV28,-,CASRPPGTNSNQPQHF,TGTGCCAGCAGGCCCCCCGGGACAAATAGCAATCAGCCCCAGCATTTT
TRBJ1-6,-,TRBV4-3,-,CASSRQTPTAGYSPLHF,TGCGCCAGCAGCCGACAAACCCCGACGGCAGGCTATTCACCCCTCCACTTT
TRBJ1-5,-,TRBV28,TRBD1,CASSFGQGAWNQPQHF,TGTGCCAGCAGTTTTGGACAGGGGGCTTGGAATCAGCCCCAGCATTTT
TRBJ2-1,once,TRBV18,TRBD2,CASSPQLAGGSSSYNEQFF,TGTGCCAGCTCACCACAACTAGCGGGGGGGTCGAGCTCCTACAATGAGCAGTTCTTC
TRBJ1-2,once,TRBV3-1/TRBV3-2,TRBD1,CASSQGLGQGTVYTF,TGTGCCAGCAGCCAAGGATTGGGACAGGGAACCGTCTACACCTTC
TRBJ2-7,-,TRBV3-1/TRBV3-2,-,CASSQVNVIYEQYF,TGTGCCAGCAGCCAAGTTAACGTGATCTACGAGCAGTACTTC
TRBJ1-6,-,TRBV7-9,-,CASSYTGARNSPLHF,TGTGCCAGCAGCTATACAGGAGCCCGTAATTCACCCCTCCACTTT
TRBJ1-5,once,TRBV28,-,CASRPGGNQPQHF,TGTGCCAGCAGGCCGGGGGGCAATCAGCCCCAGCATTTT
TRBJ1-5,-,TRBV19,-,CASRRGDLRQPQHF,TGTGCCAGTAGAAGAGGGGACCTCAGGCAGCCCCAGCATTTT
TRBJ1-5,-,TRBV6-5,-,CASSRAEGYQPQHF,TGTGCCAGCAGCCGGGCCGAGGGCTATCAGCCCCAGCATTTT
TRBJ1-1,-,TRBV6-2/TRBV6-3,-,CASSSWENTEAFF,TGTGCCAGCAGTTCCTGGGAGAACACTGAAGCTTTCTTT
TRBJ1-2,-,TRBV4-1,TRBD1,CASSQEDRGYGYTF,TGCGCCAGCAGCCAAGAGGACAGGGGCTATGGCTACACCTTC
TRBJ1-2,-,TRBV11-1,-,CASSFVGDYGYTF,TGTGCCAGCAGCTTTGTCGGGGACTATGGCTACACCTTC
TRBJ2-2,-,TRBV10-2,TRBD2,CASIMGGRTNTGELFF,TGCGCCAGCATCATGGGAGGGAGAACCAACACCGGGGAGCTGTTTTTT
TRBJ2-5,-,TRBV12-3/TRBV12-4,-,CASSYGQETQYF,TGTGCCAGCAGTTACGGACAAGAGACCCAGTACTTC
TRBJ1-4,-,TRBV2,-,CASSEPKTRNEEKLFF,TGTGCCAGCAGTGAACCCAAGACACGGAATGAAGAAAAACTGTTTTTT
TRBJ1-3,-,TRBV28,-,CASSFGMRNTIYF,TGTGCCAGCAGTTTTGGGATGCGAAACACCATATATTTT
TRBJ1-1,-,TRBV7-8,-,CASMRDLGAEAFF,TGTGCCAGCATGCGGGACTTAGGGGCTGAAGCTTTCTTT
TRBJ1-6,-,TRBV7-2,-,CASSLKSSYNSPLHF,TGTGCCAGCAGCTTAAAGAGCTCCTATAATTCACCCCTCCACTTT
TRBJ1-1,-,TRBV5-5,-,CASSLDPRTNTEAFF,TGTGCCAGCAGCTTGGATCCCCGGACGAACACTGAAGCTTTCTTT
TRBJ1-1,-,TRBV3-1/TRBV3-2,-,CASSQGAPEAFF,TGTGCCAGCAGCCAAGGCGCACCTGAAGCTTTCTTT
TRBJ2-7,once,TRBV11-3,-,CASSLVPGFLDVPYEQYF,TGTGCCAGCAGCTTAGTGCCAGGGTTCCTGGACGTCCCTTACGAGCAGTACTTC
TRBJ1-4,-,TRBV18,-,CASSPTRVANEKLFF,TGTGCCAGCTCACCGACGAGGGTCGCTAATGAAAAACTGTTTTTT
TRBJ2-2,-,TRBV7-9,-,CASTPPSANTGELFF,TGTGCCAGCACCCCACCTTCTGCGAACACCGGGGAGCTGTTTTTT
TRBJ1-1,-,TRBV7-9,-,CASSTREMGATEAFF,TGTGCCAGCAGCACCCGGGAAATGGGGGCGACTGAAGCTTTCTTT